This T cell receptor (beta chain) was profiled in a study of T cell repertoires in cytomegalovirus infection. Each CDR3 protein gets one entry after TCRdb re-called the reads with MiXCR. This repertoire shows more than 95,000 distinct CDR3 sequences, about 32% found once; its top ten account for roughly 53%. This clonotype has a handful of counts. Its specificity is not known. This CDR3 comprises 16 residues. The germline V and J ends were trimmed by 2 bases and 8 bases, with 19 bases remaining between them. CDR1 and CDR2 (germline): SGHTA, FQGNSA. The clonotype was recovered from a human donor in good health (CMV status not recorded). Some clones in this sample may be carry-over from other donors' samples. This specimen consisted of CD8+ T cells from cultured PBMCs, obtained from culture after CMV antigen stimulation. The chain has TRBV7-2 and TRBJ2-1, with D possibly matching TRBD2 (5 bases). The DNA of the CDR3 is TGTGCCAGCAGCTTAAACGCCCTTCGGGTAGCGCATGAGCAGTTCTTC. Translated: CASSLNALRVAHEQFF.